The clone carrying this TCR beta chain was picked up many times. Its antigen remains unidentified. This CDR3 comprises 14 residues. Germline-derived CDR1 and CDR2 are SGHTA and FQGNSA. V was cut by 2 bases and J by 1 base, with 8 bases left in between. Within the library, unique molecular identifiers were attached to each individual cDNA molecule. Each CDR3 protein gets one entry after TCRdb re-called the RACE reads with MiXCR. The sample yields 350,000 to 400,000 distinct CDR3 sequences, about 6% seen once. The record originates from a study of human T cells and chemical hapten exposure. Study in general: Per-sample variation in TCR yield stemmed mainly from small pooled library volume differences.

Whole-study findings and limits: Positively correlated with patch test score were the counts of PT1 expanded TCRs.

Stated time point: patch test 2, 6 weeks after DPC sensitization. The sample's treatment: therapeutic diphenylcyclopropenone sensitization with weekly scalp DPC. Blood draws came first, before each patch test. The chain recombines TRBV7-2 with TRBJ1-1; D is unresolved. Sequencing used whole blood, obtained in connection with sensitization to the hapten diphenylcyclopropenone (DPC). This receptor was obtained from a woman under 30 with alopecia areata. Some clones in this sample may be carry-over from other donors' samples. DNA of the CDR3: TGTGCCAGCAGCTTACGGCTCCCGAACACTGAAGCTTTCTTT. It encodes CASSLRLPNTEAFF.